This TCR beta chain stems from a study of blood T cell repertoires in COVID-19 (dated by TCRdb to 2018 to 2020). About the investigation overall: Samples from collaborators originated in the United States, Italy and Spain and spanned both the acute and convalescent phases of COVID-19. A de-identified subject ID, COVID-19 status, age in years and sex were almost always included in the sample metadata. A freely available public database, intended as a resource for researchers studying the immune response to SARS-CoV-2, is where the repertoires were released. The prospective study material was composed of cDNA or gDNA derived from T cells, B-cell-depleted T cells, or PBMCs. Where available, HLA class I and class II types were obtained from metadata supplied by the sample provider rather than from assay-based typing. Samples came from the ongoing ImmuneRACE study (first 160 participants) plus 1,254 subjects from 6 global collaborators. Deeply sampled blood TCRbeta repertoires from subjects exposed to, actively infected with, or recovered from COVID-19 were included in the dataset.

About this clone: Its cognate antigen has yet to be identified. No much larger clone exists at a distance of one base, and base qualities are not known.

TCRbeta CDR3 regions were amplified from genomic DNA using the immunoSEQ Assay, a bias-controlled multiplex PCR. In the source study's methods: The number of nucleated cells in each sample was estimated from the amplification of reference gene primers within the assay. To quantify the absolute abundance of each unique TCRbeta CDR3 rearrangement, sequence reads were collapsed and filtered. For each sample, productive Simpson clonality was calculated by taking the square root of Simpson's diversity index across productive rearrangements. Held by TCRdb, this immuneACCESS table contains in-frame sequences only and omits some clones. Under half of the omission traces to an unresolved V gene where checked; the cause of the rest is unknown. The V and J calls and clone size are taken from that table; D and trimming were inferred from the DNA. This sample has under 200,000 clones in its table, and around 84% of those were observed once. The ten largest clonotypes hold 5.5% to 7% of the sample.

The paper as a whole reports these results and caveats: The amount of clinical and demographic metadata varied by source and participant and was provided uncurated.

Including the terminal cysteine and phenylalanine, the CDR3 comprises 14 residues. Here the CDR3 DNA is all that survives: 42 bases in frame from base 1. CDR1 and CDR2 are drawn from the germline V gene (reference sequence): LNHDA, SQIVND. Cut back by 2 bases and 5 bases, the V and J ends lie 10 bases apart. Each collaborating institution followed its own protocols to collect whole blood in K2EDTA tubes. For TCRbeta analysis, collaborators shipped samples as frozen whole blood, isolated PBMCs, or DNA extracted from either of those sample types. In this chain, TRBV19 is recombined with TRBJ2-1; a weak D assignment points to TRBD2 (5 bases agree). This TCR was sampled from a man aged 50 to 60 with active or convalescent COVID-19. Sequences were obtained from peripheral blood. The sequenced DNA: TGTGCCAGTAGTATATTTAGCGCAGACAATGAGCAGTTCTTC. This translates into CASSIFSADNEQFF.